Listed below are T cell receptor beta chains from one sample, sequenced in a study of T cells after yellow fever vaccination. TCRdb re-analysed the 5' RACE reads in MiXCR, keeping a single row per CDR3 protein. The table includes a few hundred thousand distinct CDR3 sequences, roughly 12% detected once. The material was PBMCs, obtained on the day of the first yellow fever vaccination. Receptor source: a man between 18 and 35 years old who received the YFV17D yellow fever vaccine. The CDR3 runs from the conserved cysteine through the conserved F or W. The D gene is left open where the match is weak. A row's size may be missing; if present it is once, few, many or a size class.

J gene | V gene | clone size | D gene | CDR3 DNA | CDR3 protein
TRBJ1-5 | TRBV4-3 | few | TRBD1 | TGCGCCAGCAGCCGCGACAGGGGGCTGGGGGAGCCCCAGCATTTT | CASSRDRGLGEPQHF
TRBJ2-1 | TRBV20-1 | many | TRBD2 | TGCAGTGCTACCGGGAGGGCTAGCGGGCCCGGCTCCTACAATGAGCAGTTCTTC | CSATGRASGPGSYNEQFF
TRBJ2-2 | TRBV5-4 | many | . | TGTGCCAGCAGCACCAAGAGTAGCGGAAGCACCGGGGAGCTGTTTTTT | CASSTKSSGSTGELFF
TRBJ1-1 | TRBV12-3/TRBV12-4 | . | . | TGTGCCAGCAGTCCGATGGGGACTGAAGCTTTCTTT | CASSPMGTEAFF
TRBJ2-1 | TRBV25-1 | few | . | TGTGCCAGCAGTAGCGACAACTACAATGAGCAGTTCTTC | CASSSDNYNEQFF
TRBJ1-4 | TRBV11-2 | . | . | TGTGCCAGCAGCCTTCAGGGACCCGCCCCCGGAAAACTGTTTTTT | CASSLQGPAPGKLFF
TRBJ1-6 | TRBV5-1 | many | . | TGCGCCAGCAGCTTGGAGGGCGGTAATTCACCCCTCCACTTT | CASSLEGGNSPLHF
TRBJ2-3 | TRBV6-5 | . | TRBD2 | TGTGCCAGCAGTTCCAAACTAGCGGGGGGGCCGGGAGATACGCAGTATTTT | CASSSKLAGGPGDTQYF
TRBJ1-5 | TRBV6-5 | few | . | TGTGCCAGCAGTTACTCCGTGCAGGGTGGGCAGCCCCAGCATTTT | CASSYSVQGGQPQHF
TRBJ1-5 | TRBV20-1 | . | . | TGCAGGGGGACGGGCTGGGAGAACAATCAGCCCCAGCATTTT | CRGTGWENNQPQHF
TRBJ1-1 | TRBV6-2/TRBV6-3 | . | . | TGTGCCAGCAGTTACGAGGACCGGGCTGAAGCTTTCTTT | CASSYEDRAEAFF
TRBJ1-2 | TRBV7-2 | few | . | TGTGCCAGCAGCGGAACGACAGGCACCTATGGCTACACCTTC | CASSGTTGTYGYTF
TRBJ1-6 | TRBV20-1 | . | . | TGCAGTGCTCAGGGGAGCTCCTATAATTCACCCCTCCACTTT | CSAQGSSYNSPLHF
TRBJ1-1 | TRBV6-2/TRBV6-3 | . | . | TGTGCCAGCAGTTTCGACAGAGGGAGCTACGAAGCTTTCTTT | CASSFDRGSYEAFF
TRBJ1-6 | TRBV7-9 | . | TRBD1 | TGTGCCAGCAGCTTAGCAGGACAGGGGAAATCACCCCTCCACTTT | CASSLAGQGKSPLHF
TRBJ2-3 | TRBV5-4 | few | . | TGTGCCAGCAGCTTGGATCAGCGGGGCACAGATACGCAGTATTTT | CASSLDQRGTDTQYF
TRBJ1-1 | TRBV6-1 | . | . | TGTGCCAGCAGACCTGGACGGGCTGAAAAATTTCAAGCTTTCTTT | CASRPGRAEKFQAFF
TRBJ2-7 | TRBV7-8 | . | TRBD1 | TGTGCCAGCAGGACAGGGGGGAAACACGGGGAGCAGTACTTC | CASRTGGKHGEQYF
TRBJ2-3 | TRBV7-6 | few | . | TGTGCCAGCAGTAGCCGAGCACTAACTATGACAGATACGCAGTATTTT | CASSSRALTMTDTQYF
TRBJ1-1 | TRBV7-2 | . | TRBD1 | TGTGCCAGCAGCCATCCGGGACAGGGGGCCTCGAACACTGAAGCTTTCTTT | CASSHPGQGASNTEAFF